The source of this TCR beta chain is a study of cytomegalovirus exposure and HLA in healthy donors. V was pared by 5 bases and J by 10 bases, with 9 bases between. Germline-derived CDR1 and CDR2 are SGHAT and FQNNGV. The CDR3 loop spans 11 amino acids. The study ran its PCR with 60 Vbeta and 13 Jbeta primers. TCRdb keeps only in-frame clones here, not all; method: immunoSEQ multiplex PCR. The sample has under 200,000 clones; 80% to 90% are singletons. This receptor was taken from a man younger than 30 in good health and CMV-seropositive. The genes are TRBV11-2 and TRBJ2-1, with D hard to call. The sample comprised PBMCs. The CDR3 sequence: CASSQLGEQFF. In DNA form, the CDR3 reads TGTGCCAGCAGCCAACTCGGGGAGCAGTTCTTC.